What follows are 22 T cell receptor beta chains derived from one specimen sequenced in a study of blood T cell repertoires in COVID-19. Only in-frame clones appear in the TCRdb table, and some are missing; sequencing was by immunoSEQ multiplex PCR. The data contain about 190,000 clones, around 85% of them singletons. The sample comprised peripheral blood. The receptors were sampled from a man under 40 with acute or convalescent COVID-19.

The chain couples TRBV4-1 to TRBJ1-1; no firm D call. V was pared by 6 bases and J by 3 bases, with 14 bases between. The CDR3 is 14 amino acids. CDR1 is MGHRA and CDR2 is YSYEKL in the germline V gene. The CDR3 loop is CASRSTQFDTEAFF. The CDR3 coding sequence is TGCGCCAGCAGGTCTACACAGTTTGACACTGAAGCTTTCTTT.

The chain recombines TRBV2 with TRBJ1-1, with D possibly matching TRBD1 (5 bases). With 6 bases removed from V and 3 bases from J, the gap between germline ends came to 11 bases. The CDR3 contains 13 residues. CDR1 is SNHLY and CDR2 is FYNNEI in the germline V gene. CDR3 in DNA: TGTGCCAGCAGGCCCAGGGTTGACACTGAAGCTTTCTTT. Its protein product is CASRPRVDTEAFF.

This chain connects TRBV6-5 to TRBJ1-2; D is uncertain. V lost 0 bases, J lost 4 bases, and 12 bases lay in between. CDR3 length equals 15 residues. Germline V gene sequence: CDR1 MNHEY, CDR2 SVGAGI. CDR3 sequence (DNA): TGTGCCAGCAGTTACTCGTCGGCACAGTCCTATGGCTACACCTTC. Its protein product is CASSYSSAQSYGYTF.

The rearrangement links TRBV7-8 to TRBJ1-3; D possibly corresponds to TRBD1 (5 bases). The V gene lost 3 bases and the J gene lost 4 bases, with 16 bases spanning the gap. The CDR3 has 16 amino acids. From germline, CDR1 is SGHVS and CDR2 FQNEAQ. This CDR3 is CASSFYRTLTGNTIYF. CDR3 nucleotide sequence: TGTGCCAGCAGCTTTTACAGGACCTTGACGGGAAACACCATATATTTT.

DNA of the CDR3: TGTGCCAGCAGCCGGGACAGGGGCTTTGGCTACACCTTC. It translates to CASSRDRGFGYTF. This chain links TRBV3-1 (or the pseudogene TRBV3-2) with TRBJ1-2, with 10 bases lining up with TRBD1. CDR1 is LGHDT, CDR2 YNNKEL, per germline (reference sequence). V shed 4 bases and J 7 bases; nucleotides not matched to a gene: 3. This CDR3 region has 13 residues.

The rearrangement uses TRBV9 and TRBJ2-7, with 10 nucleotides matching TRBD1. Trimming removed 2 bases from V and 4 bases from J; junction bases left unmatched: 6. Germline V gene data show CDR1 as SGDLS and CDR2 as YYNGEE. The CDR3 is 15 residues long. CDR3 sequence (DNA): TGTGCCAGCAGCGTGGGGGACAGGGGCGGATACGAGCAGTACTTC. Its translation: CASSVGDRGGYEQYF.

Here the CDR3 reads CASRRQGSMNTEAFF. The CDR3 region has the DNA TGTGCCAGTAGACGACAGGGGAGCATGAACACTGAAGCTTTCTTT. This chain links TRBV2 with TRBJ1-1, with 8 bases lining up with TRBD1. Germline CDR1 and CDR2: SNHLY and FYNNEI. The CDR3 runs 15 residues. The junction had 9 bases not matched to a gene; V was cut back by 9 bases and J by 0 bases.

Only one count was recorded for this clone. The rearrangement joins TRBV9 to TRBJ2-3, with a tentative D call TRBD1 (5 bases). This CDR3 region has 17 residues. V lost 3 bases and J 0 bases, leaving 17 bases between the germline ends. Germline lookup yields CDR1 SGDLS and CDR2 YYNGEE. The CDR3 region is CASSAPPQGYSTDTQYF. The CDR3 nucleotides are TGTGCCAGCAGCGCCCCCCCCCAGGGCTACAGCACAGATACGCAGTATTTT.

Note on this clone: Other DNA sequences in the same sample also yield this CDR3. The chain carries TRBV30 and TRBJ1-3; D is undetermined. V lost 0 bases and J 4 bases, leaving 7 bases between the germline ends. The V gene's germline CDR1 is GTSNPN and CDR2 SVGIG (reference sequence). The CDR3 runs to 13 residues. The CDR3 here is CAWSVRSGNTIYF. CDR3 DNA: TGTGCCTGGAGTGTACGGTCGGGAAACACCATATATTTT. Complete variable domain (other parts from reference TRBV30 and TRBJ1-3): SQTIHQWPATLVQPVGSPLSLECTVEGTSNPNLYWYRQAAGRGLQLLFYSVGIGQISSEVPQNLSASRPQDRQFILSSKKLLLSDSGFYLCAWSVRSGNTIYFGEGSWLTVV.

This chain uses TRBV18 with TRBJ1-1, with unresolved D. CDR1 is KGHSH, CDR2 LQKENI, per germline. The CDR3 has 12 amino acids. V shed 3 bases and J shed 2 bases, with 4 bases lying between them. CDR3 sequence reads: CASSPGNTEAFF. CDR3 DNA sequence: TGTGCCAGCTCACCTGGCAACACTGAAGCTTTCTTT.

There are a few counts of this clone. This chain connects TRBV28 to TRBJ2-1; D is undetermined. CDR1 is MDHEN, CDR2 SYDVKM, per germline. V was clipped by 7 bases and J by 0 bases, with 19 bases between them. The CDR3 extends over 17 amino acids. The CDR3 spells CASIFTAAASSYNEQFF. The CDR3 nucleotides are TGTGCCAGCATCTTTACGGCCGCGGCTAGCTCCTACAATGAGCAGTTCTTC. Full variable domain (rest looked up from reference TRBV28 and TRBJ2-1): DVKVTQSSRYLVKRTGEKVFLECVQDMDHENMFWYRQDPGLGLRLIYFSYDVKMKEKGDIPEGYSVSREKKERFSLILESASTNQTSMYLCASIFTAAASSYNEQFFGPGTRLTVL.

A few counts support this clone. This chain joins TRBV7-2 and TRBJ1-6, with TRBD1 as a possible D gene (6 bases). The V gene's germline CDR1 is SGHTA and CDR2 FQGNSA. CDR3 length equals 16 residues. Trimming pared 5 bases from V and 9 bases from J, leaving 20 bases between. The CDR3 spells CASSPTPGARGSPLHF. DNA of the CDR3: TGTGCCAGCAGCCCCACCCCAGGGGCCAGGGGTTCACCCCTCCACTTT.

V and J are TRBV2 and TRBJ1-5, with unresolved D. The CDR3 totals 11 residues. V lost 9 bases and J lost 16, with 19 bases in between. In germline, CDR1 is SNHLY, CDR2 FYNNEI. This chain's CDR3 is CARTRRTSDHF. In DNA form, the CDR3 reads TGTGCCAGAACTCGTCGGACTAGCGATCATTTT.

V usage is TRBV15 and J usage is TRBJ1-5, with TRBD1 identical over 7 bases. The CDR3 consists of 14 residues. V lost 2 bases, J lost 7 bases, and 5 bases stayed unmatched. Per the germline V gene, CDR1 is LNHNV and CDR2 is YYDKDF (reference sequence). The CDR3 protein is CATSRQGVEQPQHF. DNA of the CDR3: TGTGCCACCAGCAGACAGGGGGTCGAGCAGCCCCAGCATTTT.

The chain uses TRBV19 and TRBJ2-5; tentatively, D is TRBD2 (7 bases). This CDR3 has 14 amino acids. The V end was cut by 7 bases, the J end by 2 bases, with 14 bases between. Germline CDR1 reads LNHDA; CDR2 reads SQIVND (reference sequence). The CDR3 loop is CASKEGGSQETQYF. The CDR3 nucleotides are TGTGCCAGTAAGGAGGGGGGGTCACAAGAGACCCAGTACTTC.

V and J are TRBV6-6 and TRBJ2-2, with D tentatively TRBD2 (5 bases). This CDR3 has 13 residues. Germline V CDR1 and CDR2: MNHNY, SVGAGI (reference sequence). The germline V and J ends were trimmed by 8 bases and 2 bases, with 9 bases remaining between them. Here the CDR3 DNA reads TGTGCCAGCTGTAGGACTAACACCGGGGAGCTGTTTTTT. Its translation: CASCRTNTGELFF.

This clone was seen more than once but under ten times. The chain employs TRBV30 and TRBJ1-2, with D tentatively TRBD1 (5 bases). The CDR3 loop spans 13 amino acids. Deletions cut 5 bases from V and 5 bases from J, with 15 bases between. CDR1 is GTSNPN and CDR2 is SVGIG in the germline V gene (reference sequence). CDR3: CAWGGGYRYGYTF. CDR3 DNA sequence: TGTGCCTGGGGTGGGGGGTATAGGTATGGCTACACCTTC.

The J gene is TRBJ1-1, the V gene TRBV20-1, with D tentatively TRBD1 (5 bases). This CDR3 contains 16 residues. With 3 bases removed from V and 1 base from J, the gap between germline ends came to 18 bases. Germline-derived CDR1 and CDR2 are DFQATT and SNEGSKA (reference sequence). This CDR3 is CSASFRGIWGNTEAFF. The CDR3 DNA reads as TGCAGTGCTAGTTTTAGGGGTATTTGGGGGAACACTGAAGCTTTCTTT.

The chain couples TRBV5-4 to TRBJ1-2, with TRBD1 matching over 8 bases. Germline loops: CDR1 SGHNT, CDR2 YYREEE (reference sequence). Trimming at V came to 4 bases and at J to 8 bases, leaving 13 bases not matched to a gene. CDR3 length equals 15 residues. CDR3 in DNA: TGTGCCAGCAGCCCTCCGGGACAGGAGTATTCCGGCTACACCTTC. It specifies CASSPPGQEYSGYTF.

The J gene is TRBJ2-2, the V gene TRBV2, with 9 bases matching TRBD2. Germline V gives CDR1 SNHLY, CDR2 FYNNEI. Unmatched junction bases numbered 8, after V lost 8 bases and J lost 7 bases. The CDR3 has 14 amino acids. CDR3 in DNA: TGTGCCAGCGGGAGACTAGCGGATAGCGGGGAGCTGTTTTTT. It codes for CASGRLADSGELFF.

V gene TRBV6-1 combines with J gene TRBJ1-6; D might be TRBD1 (6 bases). This CDR3 is built from 14 residues. V was clipped by 3 bases and J by 9 bases, with 12 bases between them. Germline V lookup: CDR1 MNHNS, CDR2 SASEGT. CDR3 sequence: CASSEYRAGSPLHF. CDR3 DNA sequence: TGTGCCAGCAGTGAGTACAGGGCGGGTTCACCCCTCCACTTT.

This chain connects TRBV28 to TRBJ2-7; 8 nucleotides align to TRBD2. Germline V gene data show CDR1 as MDHEN and CDR2 as SYDVKM. The length of the CDR3 is 15 residues. V was pared by 6 bases and J by 3 bases, with 10 bases of the junction left unmatched. CDR3: CASRPGTRGYYEQYF. DNA for the CDR3: TGTGCCAGCAGACCTGGGACTAGGGGGTACTACGAGCAGTACTTC. The whole variable domain, remainder taken from reference TRBV28 and TRBJ2-7, is DVKVTQSSRYLVKRTGEKVFLECVQDMDHENMFWYRQDPGLGLRLIYFSYDVKMKEKGDIPEGYSVSREKKERFSLILESASTNQTSMYLCASRPGTRGYYEQYFGPGTRLTVT.